The next 13 T cell receptor beta chains were all read from a single sample in a study of cytomegalovirus exposure and HLA in healthy donors. Amplification used 60 Vbeta primers and 13 Jbeta primers. The table came from immunoSEQ multiplex PCR; TCRdb's copy has only in-frame clones and leaves some out. Of about 130,000 clones listed, 80% are singletons. The sequenced sample consisted of PBMCs. The receptors stem from a young man in good health and CMV-seropositive.

Of note for this clone: Sequence at one end of the junction differs from germline and may be a read error. The chain is built from TRBV5-1 and TRBJ1-1; tentative D call: TRBD1 (5 bases). CDR3 size: 13 residues. Germline loops: CDR1 SGHRS, CDR2 YFSETQ. CDR3 amino acids: CASSWGGDAEALF. The DNA for the CDR3 is TGCGCCAGCAGCTGGGGGGGAGACGCTGAAGCTCTCTTT.

This clone was observed a single time. The chain is built from TRBV10-3 and TRBJ1-4, with D perhaps TRBD1 (5 bases). The CDR3 loop spans 13 amino acids. Germline V gene data show CDR1 as ENHRY and CDR2 as SYGVKD. V shed 6 bases and J shed 3 bases, with 8 bases lying between them. For the CDR3, the DNA is TGTGCCATCAGGGGGCTTGCTAATGAAAAACTGTTTTTT. It is translated as CAIRGLANEKLFF.

The chain is built from TRBV6-1 and TRBJ1-2, with 8 bases identical to TRBD1. The germline gives CDR1 MNHNS, CDR2 SASEGT. V lost 8 bases and J lost 2; bases outside the gene matches: 10. The CDR3 consists of 15 residues. The chain's CDR3 is CASGGTGGYNYGYTF. The CDR3 DNA sequence: TGTGCCAGCGGGGGAACAGGGGGTTACAACTATGGCTACACCTTC.

The J gene is TRBJ1-1, the V gene TRBV7-8; 9 bases are a match to TRBD1. The junction had 7 bases not matched to a gene; V was cut back by 0 bases and J by 2 bases. There are 17 residues in the CDR3. Germline V gives CDR1 SGHVS, CDR2 FQNEAQ. CDR3 residues: CASSLARRQGVNTEAFF. CDR3 DNA sequence: TGTGCCAGCAGCTTAGCCAGGCGACAGGGGGTTAACACTGAAGCTTTCTTT.

The chain links TRBV27 to TRBJ1-2, with 12 bases matching TRBD1. The CDR3 has 15 amino acids. Trimming cost V 5 bases and J 5 bases; bases outside gene matches: 6. The V gene's germline CDR1 is MNHEY and CDR2 SMNVEV (reference sequence). Here the CDR3 reads CASSTRDRGLYGYTF. The CDR3 DNA follows: TGTGCCAGCAGTACACGGGACAGGGGGCTGTATGGCTACACCTTC.

The rearrangement links TRBV27 to TRBJ2-3, with D unclear. This CDR3 region has 13 residues. Germline lookup yields CDR1 MNHEY and CDR2 SMNVEV (reference sequence). V was cut by 2 bases and J by 1 base, with 4 bases left in between. The CDR3 is CASSLSGTDTQYF. For the CDR3, the DNA is TGTGCCAGCAGTTTAAGCGGCACAGATACGCAGTATTTT.

The V gene is TRBV6-5, the J gene TRBJ2-1; TRBD1 matches 7 bases. The trim removed 6 bases at V and 6 bases at J, leaving 8 bases unmatched. The length of the CDR3 is 14 residues. In germline, CDR1 is MNHEY, CDR2 SVGAGI. The CDR3 DNA reads as TGTGCCAGCAGAAGGGACAGTATAATCAATGAGCAGTTCTTC. Protein sequence: CASRRDSIINEQFF.

V is TRBV2 and J is TRBJ1-3; D is undetermined. Germline assignment: CDR1 SNHLY and CDR2 FYNNEI. V shed 7 bases and J shed 0 bases, with 10 bases lying between them. The CDR3 is 14 amino acids. CDR3 bases: TGTGCCAGCATAGCAGACCCCTCTGGAAACACCATATATTTT. Translation gives CASIADPSGNTIYF.

This sequence joins TRBV5-5 and TRBJ2-1, with 11 bases matching TRBD2. CDR1 is SGHKS, CDR2 YYEKEE, per germline (reference sequence). The CDR3 length is 16 residues. V was pared by 4 bases and J by 8 bases, with 11 bases of the junction left unmatched. The DNA for the CDR3 is TGTGCCAGCAGCCGCCTGACTAGCGGGATGAGAGATGAGCAGTTCTTC. It is translated as CASSRLTSGMRDEQFF.

This clone came up once. V gene TRBV15 combines with J gene TRBJ1-2; D is undetermined. CDR1 and CDR2 from the germline V gene are LNHNV and YYDKDF (reference sequence). V was shortened by 1 base and J by 2 bases, with 17 bases between the two germline ends. The CDR3 is made up of 17 amino acids. The CDR3, as DNA: TGTGCCACCAGCAGAGTGCCTTCTATCGAGGTAAACTATGGCTACACCTTC. As protein: CATSRVPSIEVNYGYTF.

J is TRBJ1-2 and V is TRBV30; weak D call: TRBD1 (6 bases). This CDR3 contains 14 residues. The germline V gene encodes CDR1 GTSNPN and CDR2 SVGIG (reference sequence). The ends were cut back, 3 bases at V and 5 bases at J, with 16 bases in the middle. In nucleotides, the CDR3 is TGTGCCTGGAGGCGGGTGACAGGAGCATATGGCTACACCTTC. Amino acid sequence: CAWRRVTGAYGYTF.

The J gene is TRBJ1-5, the V gene TRBV7-9; 9 bases are shared with TRBD1. The CDR3 runs to 15 residues. V lost 5 bases, J lost 5 bases, and 7 bases stayed unmatched. From germline, CDR1 is SEHNR and CDR2 FQNEAQ (reference sequence). DNA for the CDR3: TGTGCCAGCAGCCCACCCGGGACAGGGTATCAGCCCCAGCATTTT. Its protein is CASSPPGTGYQPQHF.

The chain uses TRBV19 and TRBJ1-1; the D gene is possibly TRBD1 (5 bases). The CDR3 is 13 residues long. V was cut by 3 bases and J by 5 bases, with 10 bases left in between. Germline V lookup: CDR1 LNHDA, CDR2 SQIVND (reference sequence). The DNA for the CDR3 is TGTGCCAGTAGTATCCGGGGGGAGACTGAAGCTTTCTTT. It yields the protein CASSIRGETEAFF.